What follows are 17 T cell receptor beta chains derived from one specimen sequenced in a study of T-cell memory formation after mild COVID-19. TCRdb re-called the 5' RACE reads with MiXCR, one entry per CDR3 protein. Among about 620,000 distinct CDR3 sequences listed, around 17% were seen once. The sequenced sample was PBMCs or a T cell subset sorted from them (not recorded which). All receptors come from an adult woman who had mild COVID-19 (a few samples of this study predate the infection). Cell type and time point are not known.

J is TRBJ1-2 and V is TRBV27; TRBD1 matches 7 bases. V dropped 9 bases and J dropped 8; count of bases not matched to a gene: 9. The germline gives CDR1 MNHEY, CDR2 SMNVEV (reference sequence). The CDR3 totals 12 residues. CDR3 sequence: CASLQGLRGYTF. The CDR3 nucleotides read TGTGCCAGTTTACAGGGGTTGCGGGGCTACACCTTC.

This clonotype was seen a handful of times. This chain connects TRBV20-1 to TRBJ2-3; D might be TRBD2 (5 bases). Trimming shortened V by 0 bases and J by 0 bases, and 10 bases separated the two germline ends. Germline V CDR1 and CDR2: DFQATT, SNEGSKA (reference sequence). CDR3 size: 15 residues. In DNA, the CDR3 is TGCAGTGCTAGAGATCCGGGAACTAGCACAGATACGCAGTATTTT. As protein: CSARDPGTSTDTQYF.

This clonotype has more than one count but fewer than ten. V and J are TRBV3-1 and TRBJ2-3; a weak D match, TRBD1 (6 bases). From germline, CDR1 is LGHDT and CDR2 YNNKEL (reference sequence). This CDR3 spans 15 amino acids. V was shortened by 0 bases and J by 4 bases, with 11 bases between the two germline ends. This CDR3 is CASSQESPGADTQYF. The CDR3 DNA reads TGTGCCAGCAGCCAAGAGTCGCCAGGGGCAGATACGCAGTATTTT.

This clonotype was detected a few times. The V and J genes are TRBV4-2 and TRBJ1-6; D uncertain. CDR3 size: 19 residues. Germline loops: CDR1 LGHNA, CDR2 YNFKEQ. V shed 0 bases and J shed 5 bases, with 20 bases lying between them. The DNA of the CDR3 is TGTGCCAGCAGCCAAGATCCCTTGGCCCCCCATCGAGATAATTCACCCCTCCACTTT. It specifies CASSQDPLAPHRDNSPLHF.

In this sample, this clonotype turned up a few times. The chain carries TRBV7-2 and TRBJ2-1, with 8 nucleotides matching TRBD2. V lost 1 base and J lost 7; bases outside the gene matches: 9. Germline V gene lookup returns CDR1 SGHTA and CDR2 FQGNSA. The CDR3 covers 16 residues. The CDR3 loop reads CASSLGGAGAQNEQFF. CDR3 nucleotide sequence: TGTGCCAGCAGCTTAGGGGGAGCGGGAGCTCAGAATGAGCAGTTCTTC. Complete variable domain (other parts from reference TRBV7-2 and TRBJ2-1): GAGVSQSPSNKVTEKGKDVELRCDPISGHTALYWYRQSLGQGLEFLIYFQGNSAPDKSGLPSDRFSAERTGGSVSTLTIQRTQQEDSAVYLCASSLGGAGAQNEQFFGPGTRLTVL.

In its sample, this clonotype was seen once. The chain joins TRBV29-1 to TRBJ1-2, with D unresolved. The germline gives CDR1 SQVTM, CDR2 ANQGSEA. The ends were cut back, 5 bases at V and 0 bases at J, with 16 bases in the middle. CDR3 length: 15 residues. The CDR3 spells CSVTKVQPTNYGYTF. The CDR3 coding sequence is TGCAGCGTTACCAAGGTCCAACCCACTAACTATGGCTACACCTTC.

The chain recombines TRBV7-2 with TRBJ2-5, with TRBD2 matching 8 bases. The CDR3 is 15 amino acids. The ends lost 2 bases at V and 2 bases at J; junction bases unmatched: 4. The germline V gene has CDR1 SGHTA and CDR2 FQGNSA. CDR3 coding DNA: TGTGCCAGCAGCTTATTCCCTAGCGGGCAAGAGACCCAGTACTTC. Translating gives CASSLFPSGQETQYF.

This clonotype has just a few counts. The V gene is TRBV20-1, the J gene TRBJ2-1, with 7 bases aligning to TRBD2. Trimming at V came to 4 bases and at J to 6 bases, leaving 6 bases not matched to a gene. The CDR3 has 13 residues. CDR1 and CDR2 from the germline V gene are DFQATT and SNEGSKA (reference sequence). Here the CDR3 reads CSAKGRATNEQFF. The CDR3 DNA follows: TGCAGTGCTAAGGGGAGGGCCACCAATGAGCAGTTCTTC.

The chain combines TRBV12-3 or TRBV12-4 with TRBJ1-5; TRBD1 matches at 7 bases. V lost 3 bases, J lost 11 bases, and 13 bases stayed unmatched. The CDR3 is 15 residues long. The CDR3 protein is CASSFTGAMIGAQHF. As DNA, the CDR3 is TGTGCCAGCAGTTTTACAGGGGCGATGATTGGGGCCCAGCATTTT.

This clonotype was recorded a few times. This chain uses TRBV7-6 with TRBJ2-1; 9 bases are shared with TRBD2. The length of the CDR3 is 17 residues. Germline lookup yields CDR1 SGHVS and CDR2 FNYEAQ. With 5 bases clipped from V and 5 bases from J, the junction kept 13 bases outside the gene matches. The CDR3 here is CASSIRVAGVPHNEQFF. CDR3 DNA: TGTGCCAGCAGCATCCGAGTAGCGGGAGTCCCCCACAATGAGCAGTTCTTC. The full variable domain, rest sourced from reference TRBV7-6 and TRBJ2-1, is GAGVSQSPRYKVTKRGQDVALRCDPISGHVSLYWYRQALGQGPEFLTYFNYEAQQDKSGLPNDRFSAERPEGSISTLTIQRTEQRDSAMYRCASSIRVAGVPHNEQFFGPGTRLTVL.

This clonotype has at least ten counts. The rearrangement joins TRBV7-9 to TRBJ2-2; D ambiguous. This CDR3 is 12 amino acids long. Germline CDR1 SEHNR, CDR2 FQNEAQ (reference sequence). The V end lost 3 bases, the J end lost 5 bases, and 4 bases lay between the germline ends. As DNA, the CDR3 is TGTGCCAGCAGCTTGGAGACCGGGGAGCTGTTTTTT. Its protein product is CASSLETGELFF. The whole variable domain, remainder taken from reference TRBV7-9 and TRBJ2-2, is DTGVSQNPRHKITKRGQNVTFRCDPISEHNRLYWYRQTLGQGPEFLTYFQNEAQLEKSRLLSDRFSAERPKGSFSTLEIQRTEQGDSAMYLCASSLETGELFFGEGSRLTVL.

There are a few counts of this clonotype. This chain links TRBV4-1 with TRBJ1-1; D is ambiguous. This CDR3 has 14 amino acids. Between the trimmed V and J ends, which lost 3 bases and 1 base, there was a span of 9 bases. CDR1 MGHRA and CDR2 YSYEKL come from the germline V gene. The CDR3 region is CASSHWWQNTEAFF. The CDR3 region has the DNA TGCGCCAGCAGCCACTGGTGGCAGAACACTGAAGCTTTCTTT.

In its sample, this clonotype was seen many times. The chain carries TRBV6-6 and TRBJ2-7, with 12 bases fitting TRBD2. This CDR3 spans 16 amino acids. Germline CDR1 reads MNHNY; CDR2 reads SVGAGI (reference sequence). With V trimmed by 2 bases and J by 7 bases, 9 bases remained unmatched. The CDR3 nucleotides read TGTGCCAGCAGTTACGACGAGACTAGCGGGAGAAGTGAGCAGTACTTC. Protein: CASSYDETSGRSEQYF.

This clonotype has more than one count but fewer than ten. The gene calls are TRBV5-5 and TRBJ1-6; D is possibly TRBD1 (5 bases). V was cut by 2 bases and J by 8 bases, with 8 bases left in between. Germline values: CDR1 SGHKS, CDR2 YYEKEE (reference sequence). The CDR3 has 13 amino acids. For the CDR3, the DNA is TGTGCCAGCAGCTTCGACAGCGATTCACCCCTCCACTTT. As protein: CASSFDSDSPLHF.

CDR3 DNA sequence: TGCAGTGCCGATGACTCCAAAGACTACGAGCAGTACTTC. Translated: CSADDSKDYEQYF. The chain recombines TRBV20-1 with TRBJ2-7; D gene unclear. This CDR3 region has 13 residues. CDR1 and CDR2 (germline): DFQATT, SNEGSKA (reference sequence). Trimming took 6 bases from V and 3 from J, leaving 15 bases between them.

This chain joins TRBV27 and TRBJ1-2, with a possible D match to TRBD1 (5 bases). Germline-derived CDR1 and CDR2 are MNHEY and SMNVEV (reference sequence). V dropped 4 bases and J dropped 8 bases, with 14 bases sitting between them. The CDR3 sequence is 13 residues long. The CDR3 loop is CASSSSGPRGYTF. In DNA form, the CDR3 reads TGTGCCAGCAGTTCCTCGGGGCCGCGGGGCTACACCTTC.

This clonotype showed up just a few times. J is TRBJ2-7 and V is TRBV3-1; D remains ambiguous. CDR3 size: 17 residues. The germline V gene has CDR1 LGHDT and CDR2 YNNKEL (reference sequence). The germline V and J ends were trimmed by 0 bases and 0 bases, with 15 bases remaining between them. DNA for the CDR3: TGTGCCAGCAGCCAAGATCTCCCAAGCGCGGTCTCCTACGAGCAGTACTTC. Translating gives CASSQDLPSAVSYEQYF.